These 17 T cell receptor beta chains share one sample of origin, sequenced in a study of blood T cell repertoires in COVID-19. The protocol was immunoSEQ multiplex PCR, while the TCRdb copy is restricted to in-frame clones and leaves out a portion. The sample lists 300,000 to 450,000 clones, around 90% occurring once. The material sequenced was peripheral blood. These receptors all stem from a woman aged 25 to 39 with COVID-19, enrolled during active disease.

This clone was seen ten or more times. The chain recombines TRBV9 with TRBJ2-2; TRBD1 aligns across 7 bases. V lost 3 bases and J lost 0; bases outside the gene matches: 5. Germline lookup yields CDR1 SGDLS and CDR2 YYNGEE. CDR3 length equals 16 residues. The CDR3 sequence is CASSEGQLSNTGELFF. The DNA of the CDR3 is TGTGCCAGCAGCGAGGGACAGCTATCGAACACCGGGGAGCTGTTTTTT.

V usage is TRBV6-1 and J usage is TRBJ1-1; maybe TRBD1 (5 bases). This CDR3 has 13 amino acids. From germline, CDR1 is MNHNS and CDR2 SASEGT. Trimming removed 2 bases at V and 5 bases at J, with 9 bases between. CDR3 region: CASSEWGGTEAFF. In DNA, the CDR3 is TGTGCCAGCAGTGAATGGGGGGGAACTGAAGCTTTCTTT.

The CDR3: CASSLDGAGDNEQFF. CDR3 bases: TGTGCCAGCAGCTTAGATGGGGCGGGAGACAATGAGCAGTTCTTC. V and J are TRBV7-9 and TRBJ2-1; 7 nucleotides agree with TRBD2. Trimming at V came to 1 base and at J to 5 bases, leaving 5 bases not matched to a gene. This CDR3 is built from 15 residues. Germline assignment: CDR1 SEHNR and CDR2 FQNEAQ (reference sequence).

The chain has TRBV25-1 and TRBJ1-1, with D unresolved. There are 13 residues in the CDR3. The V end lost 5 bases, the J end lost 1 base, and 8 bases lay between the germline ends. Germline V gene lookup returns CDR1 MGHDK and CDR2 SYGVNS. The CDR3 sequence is CASSHRENTEAFF. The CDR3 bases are TGTGCCAGCAGTCACCGGGAGAACACTGAAGCTTTCTTT.

CDR3 DNA: TGTGCCAGCAGTGAAGGGGGGGCGAGAAAAGAGACCCAGTACTTC. Translated: CASSEGGARKETQYF. The chain has TRBV25-1 and TRBJ2-5; a weak D match, TRBD2 (7 bases). Germline V gene data show CDR1 as MGHDK and CDR2 as SYGVNS. The CDR3 sequence is 15 residues long. Trimming pared 2 bases from V and 3 bases from J, leaving 13 bases between.

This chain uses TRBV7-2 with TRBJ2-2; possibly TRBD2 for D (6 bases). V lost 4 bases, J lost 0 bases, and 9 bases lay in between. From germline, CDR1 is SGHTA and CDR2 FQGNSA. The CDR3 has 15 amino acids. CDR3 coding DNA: TGTGCCAGCAGCTCGGGACTCGCGAACACCGGGGAGCTGTTTTTT. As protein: CASSSGLANTGELFF.

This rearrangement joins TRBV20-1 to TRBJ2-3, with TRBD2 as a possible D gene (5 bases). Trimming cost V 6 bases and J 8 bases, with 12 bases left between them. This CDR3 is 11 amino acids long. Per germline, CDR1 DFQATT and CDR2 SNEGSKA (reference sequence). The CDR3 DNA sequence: TGCAGTGCGCCACTAGTTAGTACGCAGTATTTT. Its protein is CSAPLVSTQYF.

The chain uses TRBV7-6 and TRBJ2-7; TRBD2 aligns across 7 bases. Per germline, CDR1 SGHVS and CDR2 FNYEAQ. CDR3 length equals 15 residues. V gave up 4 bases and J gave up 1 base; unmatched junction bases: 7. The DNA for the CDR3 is TGTGCCAGCAGCTATGCTAGCGGTGATTCCTACGAGCAGTACTTC. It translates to CASSYASGDSYEQYF.

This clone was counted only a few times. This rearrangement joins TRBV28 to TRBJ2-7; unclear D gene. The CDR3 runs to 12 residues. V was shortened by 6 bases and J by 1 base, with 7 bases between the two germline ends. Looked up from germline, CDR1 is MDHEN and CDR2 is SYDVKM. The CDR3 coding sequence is TGTGCCAGCAGGACACCTTCCTACGAGCAGTACTTC. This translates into CASRTPSYEQYF.

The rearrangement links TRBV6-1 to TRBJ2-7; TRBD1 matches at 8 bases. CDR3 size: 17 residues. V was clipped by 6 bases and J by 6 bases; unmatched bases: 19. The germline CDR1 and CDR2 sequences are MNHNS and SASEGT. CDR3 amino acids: CASSETLILGQASEQYF. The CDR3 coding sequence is TGTGCCAGCAGCGAAACCCTGATCTTGGGACAGGCTAGCGAGCAGTACTTC.

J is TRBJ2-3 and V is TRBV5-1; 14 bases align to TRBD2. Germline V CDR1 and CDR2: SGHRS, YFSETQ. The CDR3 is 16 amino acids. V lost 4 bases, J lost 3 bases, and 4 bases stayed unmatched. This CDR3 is CASSPRTSGRTDTQYF. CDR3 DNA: TGCGCCAGCAGCCCTCGGACTAGCGGGAGGACAGATACGCAGTATTTT.

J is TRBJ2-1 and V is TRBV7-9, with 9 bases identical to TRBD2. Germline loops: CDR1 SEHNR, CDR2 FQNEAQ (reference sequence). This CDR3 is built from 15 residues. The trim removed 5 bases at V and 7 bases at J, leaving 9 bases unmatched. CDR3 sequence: CASSPVAGARNEQFF. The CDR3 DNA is TGTGCCAGCAGCCCCGTAGCGGGAGCCAGAAATGAGCAGTTCTTC.

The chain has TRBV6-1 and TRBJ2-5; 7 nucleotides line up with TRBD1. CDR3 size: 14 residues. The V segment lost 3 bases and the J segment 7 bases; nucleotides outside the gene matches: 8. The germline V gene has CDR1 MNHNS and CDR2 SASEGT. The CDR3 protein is CASSDVDRRGTQYF. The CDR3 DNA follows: TGTGCCAGCAGTGATGTGGACAGGCGAGGGACCCAGTACTTC.

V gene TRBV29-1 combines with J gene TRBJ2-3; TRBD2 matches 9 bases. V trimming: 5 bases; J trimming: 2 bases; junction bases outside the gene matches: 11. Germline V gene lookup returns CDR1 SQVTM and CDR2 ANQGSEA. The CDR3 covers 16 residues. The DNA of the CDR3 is TGCAGCGTTATTGATGGGCTAGCGGGGTTCACAGATACGCAGTATTTT. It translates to CSVIDGLAGFTDTQYF.

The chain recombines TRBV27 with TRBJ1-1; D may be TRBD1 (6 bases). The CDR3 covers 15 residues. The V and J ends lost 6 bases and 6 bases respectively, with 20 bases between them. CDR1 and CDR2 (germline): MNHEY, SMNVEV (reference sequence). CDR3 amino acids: CASSQIPTGYAEAFF. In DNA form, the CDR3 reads TGTGCCAGCAGCCAGATTCCCACAGGGTACGCTGAAGCTTTCTTT.

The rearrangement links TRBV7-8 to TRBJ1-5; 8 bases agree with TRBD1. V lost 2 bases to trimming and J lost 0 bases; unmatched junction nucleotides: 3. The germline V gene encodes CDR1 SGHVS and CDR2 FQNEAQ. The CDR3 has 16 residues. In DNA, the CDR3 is TGTGCCAGCAGCTTAAGACAGGGGCCTAGCAATCAGCCCCAGCATTTT. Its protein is CASSLRQGPSNQPQHF.

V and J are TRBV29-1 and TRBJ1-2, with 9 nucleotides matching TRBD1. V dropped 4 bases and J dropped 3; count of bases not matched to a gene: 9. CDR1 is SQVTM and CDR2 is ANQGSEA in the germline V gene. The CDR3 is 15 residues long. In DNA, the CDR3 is TGCAGCGTTGGTTCCGGGACAGGGTCATACTATGGCTACACCTTC. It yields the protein CSVGSGTGSYYGYTF. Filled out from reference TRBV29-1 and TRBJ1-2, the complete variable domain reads SAVISQKPSRDICQRGTSLTIQCQVDSQVTMMFWYRQQPGQSLTLIATANQGSEATYESGFVIDKFPISRPNLTFSTLTVSNMSPEDSSIYLCSVGSGTGSYYGYTFGSGTRLTVV.